The next 15 T cell receptor beta chains were all read from a single sample in a study of identical twins. TCRdb reprocessed the 5' RACE reads with MiXCR, giving one entry per CDR3 protein. This sample carries 600,000 to 700,000 distinct CDR3 sequences, over 20% of them seen once, and the ten largest clones take approximately 4.5%. In addition, the sample was reused for a study of T cells expressing NK-cell markers.

Input material: PBMCs. These TCRs come from a woman younger than 30 in good health.

The chain couples TRBV29-1 to TRBJ1-2; D call uncertain. Trimming took off 6 bases at V and 2 bases at J, with 10 bases between the two ends. The CDR3 contains 12 residues. Per the germline V gene, CDR1 is SQVTM and CDR2 is ANQGSEA. The CDR3 bases are TGCAGCGTCCCTGGGATAAACTATGGCTACACCTTC. It is translated as CSVPGINYGYTF.

The rearrangement uses TRBV11-2 and TRBJ2-1; 13 nucleotides agree with TRBD2. From germline, CDR1 is SGHAT and CDR2 FQNNGV. This CDR3 region has 16 residues. Unmatched junction bases numbered 2, after V lost 1 base and J lost 5 bases. CDR3 region: CASSLGTSGRDNEQFF. The CDR3 DNA reads as TGTGCCAGCAGCTTAGGAACTAGCGGGAGGGACAATGAGCAGTTCTTC.

The V call is TRBV5-1, the J call TRBJ2-3, with a weak D call TRBD1 (6 bases). Germline CDR1 is SGHRS and CDR2 is YFSETQ. V dropped 3 bases and J dropped 4 bases, with 12 bases sitting between them. This CDR3 has 14 residues. DNA for the CDR3: TGCGCCAGCAGCTCACAGGGAATCCCAGATACGCAGTATTTT. Amino acids: CASSSQGIPDTQYF.

V gene TRBV20-1 combines with J gene TRBJ1-4, with a possible D match to TRBD1 (5 bases). Per germline, CDR1 DFQATT and CDR2 SNEGSKA (reference sequence). V was shortened by 8 bases and J by 8 bases, with 21 bases between the two germline ends. This CDR3 comprises 14 residues. CDR3 coding DNA: TGCAGTTTCGCCCCAGCGGGGGAGGGGGAAAAACTGTTTTTT. Its translation: CSFAPAGEGEKLFF.

This clonotype was recorded a few times. The chain combines TRBV12-3 or TRBV12-4 with TRBJ2-5; D is ambiguous. This CDR3 comprises 15 residues. Trimming pared 3 bases from V and 5 bases from J, leaving 16 bases between. The CDR3, as DNA: TGTGCCAGCAGTTTCGCCCCTCTAGGGCGGGAGACCCAGTACTTC. Protein: CASSFAPLGRETQYF.

V is TRBV5-1 and J is TRBJ2-4, with 10 nucleotides matching TRBD1. CDR3 length equals 13 residues. V lost 0 bases, J lost 14 bases, and 5 bases stayed unmatched. CDR1 and CDR2 from the germline V gene are SGHRS and YFSETQ. The CDR3 reads CASSLGGDRGEYF. As DNA, the CDR3 is TGCGCCAGCAGCTTGGGGGGGGACAGGGGAGAGTACTTC.

This clonotype appeared many times. The chain employs TRBV20-1 and TRBJ2-2, with a weak D call TRBD2 (7 bases). Trimming took 3 bases from V and 5 from J, leaving 10 bases between them. The CDR3 is 13 amino acids. Germline V gene data show CDR1 as DFQATT and CDR2 as SNEGSKA (reference sequence). DNA of the CDR3: TGCAGTGCTAGCGGGGGGCTTACCGGGGAGCTGTTTTTT. As protein: CSASGGLTGELFF.

CDR3 in amino acids: CAISELSDTQYF. CDR3 in DNA: TGTGCCATCAGTGAGTTGTCAGATACGCAGTATTTT. This chain connects TRBV10-3 to TRBJ2-3; no firm D call. The CDR3 covers 12 residues. V dropped 1 base and J dropped 4 bases, with 3 bases sitting between them. Germline-derived CDR1 and CDR2 are ENHRY and SYGVKD.

The V gene is TRBV5-1, the J gene TRBJ2-1; D is uncertain. Trimming took 0 bases from V and 10 from J, leaving 14 bases between them. Germline CDR1 and CDR2: SGHRS and YFSETQ. This CDR3 region has 14 residues. The CDR3 spells CASSLDGRLGEQFF. CDR3 DNA sequence: TGCGCCAGCAGCTTGGATGGAAGATTGGGGGAGCAGTTCTTC.

The chain recombines TRBV20-1 with TRBJ2-1; D not resolved. Per the germline V gene, CDR1 is DFQATT and CDR2 is SNEGSKA (reference sequence). CDR3 size: 14 residues. Trimming cost V 6 bases and J 6 bases, with 18 bases left between them. The CDR3 spells CSASTPGVGNEQFF. CDR3 DNA sequence: TGCAGTGCCAGCACTCCGGGCGTTGGCAATGAGCAGTTCTTC.

This chain uses TRBV10-3 with TRBJ2-5; 7 nucleotides agree with TRBD2. The CDR3 runs 15 residues. Per germline, CDR1 ENHRY and CDR2 SYGVKD. V trimming: 2 bases; J trimming: 2 bases; junction bases outside the gene matches: 5. CDR3 amino acids: CAISERSSGQETQYF. CDR3 nucleotides: TGTGCCATCAGTGAGAGGTCTAGCGGACAAGAGACCCAGTACTTC.

This clonotype has more than one count but fewer than ten. The chain couples TRBV7-2 to TRBJ1-4; 7 bases agree with TRBD1. The V gene's germline CDR1 is SGHTA and CDR2 FQGNSA. V lost 5 bases to trimming and J lost 7 bases; unmatched junction nucleotides: 7. CDR3 length: 14 residues. The CDR3 coding sequence is TGTGCCAGCAGCCCGGGACAGACCCCTGAAAAACTGTTTTTT. It yields the protein CASSPGQTPEKLFF.

CDR3 coding DNA: TGTGCCAGCAGTTACGCTACCGACAGAGAATTCACCTACGAGCAGTACTTC. Its protein product is CASSYATDREFTYEQYF. The V gene is TRBV6-5, the J gene TRBJ2-7; tentatively, D is TRBD1 (5 bases). The length of the CDR3 is 17 residues. Per the germline V gene, CDR1 is MNHEY and CDR2 is SVGAGI. The ends were cut back, 2 bases at V and 2 bases at J, with 19 bases in the middle.

This clonotype was seen a handful of times. This sequence joins TRBV10-3 and TRBJ1-2; the D is unclear. Per the germline V gene, CDR1 is ENHRY and CDR2 is SYGVKD. CDR3 size: 12 residues. Trimming removed 4 bases from V and 6 bases from J, with 9 bases in between. The CDR3 reads CAISVGGDGYTF. CDR3 sequence (DNA): TGTGCCATCAGTGTAGGCGGGGATGGCTACACCTTC.

The chain combines TRBV11-2 with TRBJ2-5; 9 positions match TRBD2. J lost 6 bases, V lost 5 bases, and 10 bases had no gene match. Germline CDR1 reads SGHAT; CDR2 reads FQNNGV. The CDR3 length is 15 residues. CDR3 nucleotides: TGTGCCAGCAGCGATTCGGGACTAGCCCGCCAGACCCAGTACTTC. Its protein product is CASSDSGLARQTQYF.